This T cell receptor (beta chain) was profiled in a study of cytomegalovirus exposure and HLA in healthy donors. CDR1 is MGHRA, CDR2 YSYEKL, per germline. CDR3 length: 14 residues. The trim removed 2 bases at V and 2 bases at J, leaving 3 bases unmatched. The sample holds one count of this clone. The antigen is not known. The study, taken as a whole, reports: Presence/absence analyses rested on an assumption that sequencing depth was roughly uniform across donors. A later analysis, which compared TCR beta chains of equal frequency, found the HLA-associated ones more clonally expanded. Rarity marked most TCR sequences, yet some public TCRs occurred in many donors. Excluded were some V segments that proved indistinguishable, including TRBV6-2 and TRBV6-3.

PCR involved 60 Vbeta and 13 Jbeta primers. Some clones are missing from TCRdb's copy, which holds only in-frame ones; the method was immunoSEQ multiplex PCR. The sample yields about 140,000 clones, 66% seen once. The rearrangement joins TRBV4-1 to TRBJ2-7; 7 bases align to TRBD1. Sequencing input: PBMCs. The TCR was taken from an older woman in good health and CMV-seronegative. The CDR3 is CASSQTQGAYEQYF. The CDR3 DNA reads TGCGCCAGCAGCCAAACCCAGGGGGCCTACGAGCAGTACTTC.